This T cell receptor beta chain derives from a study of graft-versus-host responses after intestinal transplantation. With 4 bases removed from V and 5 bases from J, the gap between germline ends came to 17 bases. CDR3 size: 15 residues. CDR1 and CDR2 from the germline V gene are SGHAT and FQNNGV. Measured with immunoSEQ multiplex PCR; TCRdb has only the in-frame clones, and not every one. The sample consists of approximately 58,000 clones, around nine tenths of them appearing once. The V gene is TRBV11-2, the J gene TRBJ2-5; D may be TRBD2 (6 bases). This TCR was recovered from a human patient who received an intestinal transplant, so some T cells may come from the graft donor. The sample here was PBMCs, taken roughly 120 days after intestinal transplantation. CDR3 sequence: CASSSARGIGETQYF. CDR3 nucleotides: TGTGCCAGCAGCTCGGCCCGGGGGATTGGGGAGACCCAGTACTTC.